Given below is one TCR beta chain in context. The data derive from a study of blood T cell repertoires in COVID-19. Study in general: T cells, B-cell-depleted T cells, or PBMCs provided the cDNA or gDNA that served as material.

The CDR3 loop spans 20 amino acids. The V gene's germline CDR1 is SGHVS and CDR2 FQNEAQ. Trimming cost V 0 bases and J 4 bases; bases outside gene matches: 18. Assay: immunoSEQ multiplex PCR; the TCRdb copy retains only in-frame clones and omits some. This table has fewer than 250,000 clones, 85% to 90% appearing once. This sequence was found in a man younger than 45 who had been exposed to COVID-19. The chain is built from TRBV7-8 and TRBJ1-2; TRBD1 agrees at 9 bases. Source material: PBMCs or T cells enriched from blood (not recorded which). The CDR3 loop reads CASSLAVRPRDREGSYGYTF. In DNA, the CDR3 is TGTGCCAGCAGCTTAGCAGTCAGGCCCCGGGACAGGGAAGGAAGCTATGGCTACACCTTC.